This TCR beta chain was retrieved from a study of control samples from healthy donors and cancer patients. This CDR3 comprises 15 residues. CDR1 SGHDT and CDR2 YYEEEE come from the germline V gene. V shed 5 bases and J 5 bases; nucleotides not matched to a gene: 11. Libraries were prepared by immunoSEQ multiplex PCR; TCRdb keeps only in-frame clonotypes and omits some of them. The table records about 160,000 clones, about 94% of them present only once. This clonotype was sampled from a woman in her thirties or forties in good health. The chain uses TRBV5-6 and TRBJ2-5, with TRBD2 matching 8 bases. Sequences were obtained from blood. CDR3 nucleotides: TGTGCCAGCAGTCGGGGGACTAGTTATATGGAGACCCAGTACTTC. Translating gives CASSRGTSYMETQYF.